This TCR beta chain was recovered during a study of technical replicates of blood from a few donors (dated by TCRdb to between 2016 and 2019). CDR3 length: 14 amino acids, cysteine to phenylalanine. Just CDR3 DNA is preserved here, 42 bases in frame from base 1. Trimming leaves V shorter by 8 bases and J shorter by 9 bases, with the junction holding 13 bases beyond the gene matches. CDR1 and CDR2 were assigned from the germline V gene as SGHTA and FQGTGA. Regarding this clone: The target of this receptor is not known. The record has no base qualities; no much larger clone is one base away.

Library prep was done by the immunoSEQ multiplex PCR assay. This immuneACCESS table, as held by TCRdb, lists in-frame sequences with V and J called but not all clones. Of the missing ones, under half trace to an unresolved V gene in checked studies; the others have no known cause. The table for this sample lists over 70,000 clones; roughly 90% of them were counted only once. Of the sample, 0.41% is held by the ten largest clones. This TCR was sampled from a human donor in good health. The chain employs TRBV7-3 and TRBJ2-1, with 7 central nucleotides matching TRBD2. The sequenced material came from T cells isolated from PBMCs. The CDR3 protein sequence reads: CASSGGEEGVEQFF. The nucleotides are TGTGCCAGCTCTGGGGGGGAAGAAGGTGTTGAGCAGTTCTTC.